The rows below give T cell receptor beta chains drawn from one sample of a study of T-cell reconstitution after alpha-beta-depleted transplantation in children. From the PCR reads, TCRdb called clonotypes with MiXCR, one entry per CDR3 protein. The sample has 97,000 or so distinct CDR3 sequences, roughly 7.6% seen once. Sequences were derived from PBMCs, sampled before TCRalphabeta/CD19-depleted stem cell transplant. The origin of the receptors is a boy younger than 10 with acute lymphoblastic leukemia, due to receive a stem cell transplant. Each CDR3 is given with its conserved first and last residue. The order of the fields is V gene, CDR3 protein.

>TRBV28
CASSSHPGQANYGYTF
>TRBV28
CASRVQGLGETQYF
>TRBV7-9
CASSSGASYEQYF
>TRBV29-1
CSVQRQGSYEQYF
>TRBV7-8
CASSSGTFHDEKLFF
>TRBV6-5
CASSSESGGYNEQFF
>TRBV29-1
CSVEGGGLAGKQETQYF
>TRBV5-5
CASSITEGRNTEAFF
>TRBV7-2
CASSQGSRSSYNSPLHF
>TRBV5-4
CASSLGAGNSYNEQFF
>TRBV20-1
CSAGGNEQFF
>TRBV7-2
CASSSRRGAWTEAFF
>TRBV7-2
CASSSSGTRTGELFF
>TRBV12-3/TRBV12-4
CASSLGPSGNTIYF
>TRBV2
CASSEALWQAGDLEQYF
>TRBV9
CASSVGGVDGDTQYF
>TRBV5-6
CASRRVDGPNYGYTF
>TRBV7-2
CASRGVRGNTGELFF
>TRBV7-9
CASSFRDTDTQYF
>TRBV12-3/TRBV12-4
CASTPDRVRTEAFF
>TRBV5-1
CASSLAGRGGGYNEQFF
>TRBV12-3/TRBV12-4
CASTRTGSTDTQYF
>TRBV10-3
CAITAGLVTDTQYF
>TRBV27
CASSTFLGDGEQYF
>TRBV19
CASSIVPGVNEQFF
>TRBV4-2
CASSQDGPRSGNTIYF
>TRBV20-1
CSAPDVGGSGEKLFF
>TRBV12-3/TRBV12-4
CASSLIDGGAGDNEQFF
>TRBV7-9
CASSWSSGQETQYF
>TRBV7-6
CASSSDATNEKLFF
>TRBV29-1
CSVEWRGAFYNDEQFF
>TRBV4-2
CASSQDGGYGYTF
>TRBV28
CASSRPGTEKLYGYTF
>TRBV6-2/TRBV6-3
CASSYREEGEQYF
>TRBV20-1
CSAGPGAGDSQYF
>TRBV27
CASSLFGGRYNEQFF
>TRBV7-2
CASSLGGGADTQYF
>TRBV7-9
CASTQEIISNQPQHF
>TRBV20-1
CSAALAGGTDTQYF
>TRBV12-3/TRBV12-4
CASSHGSGPLHF
>TRBV12-3/TRBV12-4
CASSRGFSTDTQYF
>TRBV7-2
CASSLGPTDTQYF
>TRBV5-5
CASSPLLLSYNEQFF
>TRBV3-1
CASSQEGGGAWNTGELFF
>TRBV6-8
CASSPTGDGYTF
>TRBV7-2
CASSFLGTLNTEAFF
>TRBV2
CASRPPGTLRDEQYF
>TRBV10-3
CATRQGNTDTQYF
>TRBV6-2/TRBV6-3
CASCSASYNEQFF
>TRBV12-3/TRBV12-4
CASSPEAQRGYTGELFF
>TRBV4-3
CASSQDLGYYEQYF
>TRBV4-3
CASSQVERSYNEQFF
>TRBV9
CASSVAPLAGGSGELFF
>TRBV4-3
CASSQETSRSYEQYF
>TRBV12-5
CASGFSGVSGYTF
>TRBV20-1
CSARDSGGGAYEQYF
>TRBV5-5
CANSWQGDQPQHF
>TRBV19
CASSIGTSVRNEQYF